This is a list of T cell receptor beta chains from one sample in a study of blood T cells in healthy people across ages. Using its own MiXCR run on the 5' RACE reads, TCRdb lists one record per CDR3 protein. Of roughly 2 million distinct CDR3 sequences in the sample, roughly 50% are singletons; the top ten hold roughly 2.1%. The sample comprised blood. These receptors were collected from a woman aged 40 to 50 in good health. The CDR3 runs from the conserved cysteine through the conserved F or W. The order of the fields is D gene, V gene, clone size, J gene, CDR3 protein, CDR3 DNA. A D gene is named only where the DNA matches it firmly. Clone size is shown for a subset of rows, as once, few, many or a class of expanded clone.

D gene: TRBD1; V gene: TRBV5-1; clone size: once; J gene: TRBJ2-1; CDR3 protein: CASSLYRGTKDNEQFF; CDR3 DNA: TGCGCCAGCAGCTTATACAGGGGAACTAAGGACAATGAGCAGTTCTTC
D gene: TRBD1; V gene: TRBV7-2; clone size: -; J gene: TRBJ2-5; CDR3 protein: CASSFQVGQGETQYF; CDR3 DNA: TGTGCCAGCAGCTTTCAAGTTGGACAGGGCGAGACCCAGTACTTC
D gene: TRBD2; V gene: TRBV9; clone size: -; J gene: TRBJ2-1; CDR3 protein: CASSVGGTREQFF; CDR3 DNA: TGTGCCAGCAGCGTAGGCGGGACTAGGGAGCAGTTCTTC
D gene: -; V gene: TRBV28; clone size: few; J gene: TRBJ2-5; CDR3 protein: CATSGTQQETQYF; CDR3 DNA: TGTGCCACCTCCGGGACCCAGCAAGAGACCCAGTACTTC
D gene: -; V gene: TRBV4-1; clone size: once; J gene: TRBJ2-7; CDR3 protein: CASSQVPKAFNTYEQYF; CDR3 DNA: TGCGCCAGCAGCCAAGTGCCGAAAGCCTTTAACACCTACGAGCAGTACTTC
D gene: TRBD2; V gene: TRBV6-1; clone size: few; J gene: TRBJ2-1; CDR3 protein: CASRRLAGAPSSYNEQFF; CDR3 DNA: TGTGCCAGCAGGCGGCTAGCGGGGGCCCCGAGCTCCTACAATGAGCAGTTCTTC
D gene: -; V gene: TRBV7-9; clone size: -; J gene: TRBJ1-2; CDR3 protein: CASSPDQGYGYTF; CDR3 DNA: TGTGCCAGCAGCCCAGATCAGGGCTATGGCTACACCTTC
D gene: -; V gene: TRBV20-1; clone size: few; J gene: TRBJ2-3; CDR3 protein: CSASRTASTDTQYF; CDR3 DNA: TGCAGTGCTAGTCGGACTGCTAGCACAGATACGCAGTATTTT
D gene: -; V gene: TRBV25-1; clone size: -; J gene: TRBJ2-1; CDR3 protein: CASSEHKNNEQFF; CDR3 DNA: TGTGCCAGCAGTGAACACAAAAACAATGAGCAGTTCTTC
D gene: -; V gene: TRBV6-2/TRBV6-3; clone size: -; J gene: TRBJ2-3; CDR3 protein: CASSYDRGPYTDTQYF; CDR3 DNA: TGTGCCAGCAGTTACGATCGGGGGCCCTACACAGATACGCAGTATTTT
D gene: -; V gene: TRBV20-1; clone size: -; J gene: TRBJ2-3; CDR3 protein: CSARSLRDHSTDTQYF; CDR3 DNA: TGCAGTGCTAGATCCCTCCGGGACCACAGCACAGATACGCAGTATTTT
D gene: -; V gene: TRBV3-1; clone size: -; J gene: TRBJ1-4; CDR3 protein: CASSLPAGEKLFF; CDR3 DNA: TGTGCCAGCAGCCTCCCCGCTGGTGAAAAACTGTTTTTT
D gene: -; V gene: TRBV21-1; clone size: -; J gene: TRBJ2-1; CDR3 protein: CASSTVAKPSGLAGNSDNEQFF; CDR3 DNA: TGTGCCAGCAGCACAGTCGCCAAACCTTCAGGACTAGCGGGGAACTCCGACAATGAGCAGTTCTTC
D gene: TRBD1; V gene: TRBV28; clone size: few; J gene: TRBJ2-7; CDR3 protein: CASSLPSRQGPTSYEQYF; CDR3 DNA: TGTGCCAGCAGTTTACCCTCACGACAGGGGCCGACCTCCTACGAGCAGTACTTC
D gene: -; V gene: TRBV7-2; clone size: few; J gene: TRBJ2-3; CDR3 protein: CASSLVVAHGDTQYF; CDR3 DNA: TGTGCCAGCAGCTTAGTCGTGGCTCACGGGGATACGCAGTATTTT
D gene: TRBD2; V gene: TRBV20-1; clone size: -; J gene: TRBJ2-1; CDR3 protein: CSARGGLAGRNEQFF; CDR3 DNA: TGCAGTGCTAGGGGGGGGCTAGCGGGGCGCAATGAGCAGTTCTTC
D gene: TRBD1; V gene: TRBV6-2/TRBV6-3; clone size: once; J gene: TRBJ2-1; CDR3 protein: CASSPTRTGGHEQFF; CDR3 DNA: TGTGCCAGCAGTCCCACTCGGACAGGGGGACATGAGCAGTTCTTC
D gene: TRBD2; V gene: TRBV4-2; clone size: -; J gene: TRBJ2-3; CDR3 protein: CASSQAGTSGGTDTQYF; CDR3 DNA: TGTGCCAGCAGCCAAGCTGGGACTAGCGGGGGCACAGATACGCAGTATTTT
D gene: TRBD1; V gene: TRBV7-2; clone size: -; J gene: TRBJ2-7; CDR3 protein: CASSIRSTGADSYEQYF; CDR3 DNA: TGTGCCAGCAGCATTCGGTCGACAGGGGCGGACTCCTACGAGCAGTACTTC
D gene: TRBD1; V gene: TRBV12-3/TRBV12-4; clone size: few; J gene: TRBJ2-7; CDR3 protein: CASSQRTGAPEQYF; CDR3 DNA: TGTGCCAGCAGCCAAAGGACAGGGGCCCCCGAGCAGTACTTC
D gene: TRBD1; V gene: TRBV27; clone size: few; J gene: TRBJ2-3; CDR3 protein: CASSLARQGAFASTQYF; CDR3 DNA: TGTGCCAGCAGTTTGGCCAGGCAGGGGGCTTTCGCGAGTACGCAGTATTTT
D gene: -; V gene: TRBV12-3/TRBV12-4; clone size: few; J gene: TRBJ2-7; CDR3 protein: CASSLQQGGSYEQYF; CDR3 DNA: TGTGCCAGCAGTTTACAACAGGGGGGGTCCTACGAGCAGTACTTC
D gene: -; V gene: TRBV11-2; clone size: few; J gene: TRBJ1-2; CDR3 protein: CASSLNFLANYGYTF; CDR3 DNA: TGTGCCAGCAGCTTGAACTTCCTGGCGAACTATGGCTACACCTTC
D gene: -; V gene: TRBV27; clone size: many; J gene: TRBJ2-3; CDR3 protein: CASSLTSADTQYF; CDR3 DNA: TGTGCCAGCAGCCTGACTAGTGCAGATACGCAGTATTTT
D gene: -; V gene: TRBV6-5; clone size: -; J gene: TRBJ2-7; CDR3 protein: CAGSFPDSSYEQYF; CDR3 DNA: TGTGCCGGCAGTTTCCCGGACAGTTCCTACGAGCAGTACTTC
D gene: -; V gene: TRBV12-3/TRBV12-4; clone size: -; J gene: TRBJ1-4; CDR3 protein: CASSLNTAGAGEKLFF; CDR3 DNA: TGTGCCAGCAGTTTAAATACAGCGGGGGCCGGTGAAAAACTGTTTTTT
D gene: -; V gene: TRBV29-1; clone size: -; J gene: TRBJ2-6; CDR3 protein: CSVVRPWRISGANVLTF; CDR3 DNA: TGCAGCGTTGTTAGGCCCTGGCGGATCTCTGGGGCCAACGTCCTGACTTTC
D gene: TRBD2; V gene: TRBV3-1; clone size: -; J gene: TRBJ2-1; CDR3 protein: CASSQVVTSGPYNEQFF; CDR3 DNA: TGTGCCAGCAGCCAAGTTGTGACTAGCGGTCCCTACAATGAGCAGTTCTTC
D gene: -; V gene: TRBV15; clone size: -; J gene: TRBJ2-4; CDR3 protein: CATEEGGDKNIQYF; CDR3 DNA: TGTGCCACCGAGGAAGGGGGGGACAAAAACATTCAGTACTTC
D gene: -; V gene: TRBV3-1; clone size: -; J gene: TRBJ2-1; CDR3 protein: CASSQDAPYISSYNEQFF; CDR3 DNA: TGTGCCAGCAGCCAAGACGCCCCGTATATTAGCTCCTACAATGAGCAGTTCTTC
D gene: -; V gene: TRBV12-3/TRBV12-4; clone size: -; J gene: TRBJ1-6; CDR3 protein: CASSLIGQRNSPLHF; CDR3 DNA: TGTGCCAGCAGTTTAATTGGACAGCGTAATTCACCCCTCCACTTT
D gene: TRBD1; V gene: TRBV5-6; clone size: -; J gene: TRBJ1-2; CDR3 protein: CASSRGTANDGYTF; CDR3 DNA: TGTGCCAGCAGCCGCGGGACAGCCAACGATGGCTACACCTTC
D gene: TRBD1; V gene: TRBV15; clone size: few; J gene: TRBJ2-5; CDR3 protein: CATSREGTAGRETQYF; CDR3 DNA: TGTGCCACCAGCAGAGAAGGGACAGCCGGCCGAGAGACCCAGTACTTC
D gene: -; V gene: TRBV3-1; clone size: -; J gene: TRBJ2-7; CDR3 protein: CASSQDVPPSYEQYF; CDR3 DNA: TGTGCCAGCAGCCAGGATGTCCCGCCTTCCTACGAGCAGTACTTC
D gene: TRBD1; V gene: TRBV20-1; clone size: few; J gene: TRBJ2-4; CDR3 protein: CSAKVTGTNSFYLNIQYF; CDR3 DNA: TGCAGTGCGAAGGTGACAGGGACCAACTCATTCTACTTAAACATTCAGTACTTC
D gene: TRBD2; V gene: TRBV12-3/TRBV12-4; clone size: -; J gene: TRBJ2-2; CDR3 protein: CASSPGGTFGGELFF; CDR3 DNA: TGTGCCAGCAGTCCGGGGGGGACTTTCGGCGGGGAGCTGTTTTTT
D gene: TRBD1; V gene: TRBV13; clone size: -; J gene: TRBJ2-7; CDR3 protein: CASGRDRGYNEQYF; CDR3 DNA: TGTGCCAGTGGCCGGGACAGGGGTTACAATGAGCAGTACTTC
D gene: TRBD2; V gene: TRBV7-2; clone size: few; J gene: TRBJ2-1; CDR3 protein: CASSLGGGRRSYNEQFF; CDR3 DNA: TGTGCCAGCAGCTTAGGCGGGGGAAGGAGGTCCTACAATGAGCAGTTCTTC
D gene: -; V gene: TRBV9; clone size: -; J gene: TRBJ2-3; CDR3 protein: CASKGGQSTDTQYF; CDR3 DNA: TGTGCCAGCAAGGGAGGACAAAGCACAGATACGCAGTATTTT
D gene: TRBD2; V gene: TRBV20-1; clone size: few; J gene: TRBJ2-7; CDR3 protein: CSARDGLARHEQYF; CDR3 DNA: TGCAGTGCTAGGGATGGACTAGCGAGGCACGAGCAGTACTTC
D gene: TRBD1; V gene: TRBV29-1; clone size: few; J gene: TRBJ1-2; CDR3 protein: CSANVLDRREGYTF; CDR3 DNA: TGCAGCGCCAACGTTCTGGACAGGAGAGAGGGCTACACCTTC
D gene: -; V gene: TRBV7-2; clone size: -; J gene: TRBJ2-7; CDR3 protein: CASSLGLRGGLEQYF; CDR3 DNA: TGTGCCAGCAGCTTAGGACTCCGGGGTGGGCTCGAGCAGTACTTC